A selection of T cell receptor beta chains follows, all from one sample in a study of control samples from healthy donors and cancer patients. TCRdb's table, derived via immunoSEQ multiplex PCR, lists solely in-frame clones and lacks some. The table lists 170,000 or so clones, roughly 93% of them singletons, with approximately 1.5% in the top ten. The sequenced sample was blood. The receptors stem from a man aged 18 to 30 in good health. CDR3s include the opening cysteine and the closing phenylalanine or tryptophan. A D gene is named only where the DNA matches it firmly. Only part of the rows carry a size: once, few, many, or a class if the clone is expanded.

size	D	V	J	DNA	CDR3
.	TRBD1	TRBV12-5	TRBJ2-6	TGTGCTAGTGGTTTGGTACTTGGACAGGAGCTTTCTGGGGCCAACGTCCTGACTTTC	CASGLVLGQELSGANVLTF
.	TRBD1	TRBV27	TRBJ2-1	TGTGCCAGCAGTCCCGGACTCGGGACAGCGTACAATGAGCAGTTCTTC	CASSPGLGTAYNEQFF
.	.	TRBV7-3	TRBJ1-1	TGTGCCAGCAAACTCCGCCGGGAAGACACTGAAGCTTTCTTT	CASKLRREDTEAFF
.	.	TRBV5-6	TRBJ1-5	TGTGCCAGCAGCTTAGGGACCCGAGGCCAGCCCCAGCATTTT	CASSLGTRGQPQHF
.	.	TRBV19	TRBJ1-1	TGTGCCAGTAGTAAGGGGGGCCTGAACACTGAAGCTTTCTTT	CASSKGGLNTEAFF
.	.	TRBV5-1	TRBJ1-4	TGCGCCAGCAGCTTGACGATGGGACCGCTAACTAATGAAAAACTGTTTTTT	CASSLTMGPLTNEKLFF
.	.	TRBV19	TRBJ1-1	TGTGCCAGTAGTATAGCGTCGGGGGCTGAAGCTTTCTTT	CASSIASGAEAFF
.	TRBD2	TRBV29-1	TRBJ2-7	TGCAGCGTTGGGTCCGGGAGGAGGGATTACGAGCAGTACTTC	CSVGSGRRDYEQYF
once	.	TRBV25-1	TRBJ2-3	TGTGCCAGCAGTCGGGACTCACCCACAGATACGCAGTATTTT	CASSRDSPTDTQYF
.	.	TRBV10-3	TRBJ1-2	TGTGCCATCAGTGAGTCATTGAAAAACTATGGCTACACCTTC	CAISESLKNYGYTF
.	.	TRBV6-5	TRBJ2-1	TGTGCCAGCAGTTCCAATTCAGGGGTCGAGCAGTTCTTC	CASSSNSGVEQFF
.	.	TRBV5-1	TRBJ2-7	TGCGCCAGCAAACCCGGCGGCGGGTTTTACGAGCAGTACTTC	CASKPGGGFYEQYF
.	TRBD2	TRBV24-1	TRBJ2-1	TGTGCCACCAGTCTCGGCGGTAGACTAGCACGGCAGTTCTTC	CATSLGGRLARQFF
.	TRBD1	TRBV28	TRBJ2-1	TGTGCCAGCAGGAGAAGCGGGGGACAGGGGAGTATCAATGAGCAGTTCTTC	CASRRSGGQGSINEQFF
.	TRBD1	TRBV19	TRBJ1-1	TGTGCCAGTAGTCAAAGACAGGGGGCGTCCACTGAAGCTTTCTTT	CASSQRQGASTEAFF
.	.	TRBV5-1	TRBJ2-7	TGCGCCAGCAGTCGCTCCTACGAGCAGTACTTC	CASSRSYEQYF
.	.	TRBV24-1	TRBJ1-2	TGTGCCACCAGTGATCCACGGTCTATCTATGGCTACACCTTC	CATSDPRSIYGYTF
.	.	TRBV6-5	TRBJ2-1	TGTGCCAGCAAGCTCTACAATGAGCAGTTCTTC	CASKLYNEQFF
.	.	TRBV27	TRBJ1-5	TGTGCCAGCAGTTTTGGAGGGGTTAGCAATCAGCCCCAGCATTTT	CASSFGGVSNQPQHF